This TCR beta chain was recorded in a study of blood T cell repertoires in COVID-19. Background on the study: From the United States, Italy and Spain came samples of acute and convalescent COVID-19.

As originally analysed: Amplification of reference gene primers was used by the study to estimate nucleated cell counts. Produced via immunoSEQ multiplex PCR; TCRdb's table is partial and in-frame only. That table gives V, J and clone size, and the DNA gave D and trimming. The table includes around 500,000 clones, 70% to 90% detected once. The CDR3 is made up of 14 amino acids. CDR1 is ENHRY, CDR2 SYGVKD, per germline. V shed 6 bases and J shed 3 bases, with 13 bases lying between them. This receptor was identified in a human donor in a cohort sampled during active COVID-19. The sample taken for sequencing was peripheral blood. The chain is built from TRBV10-3 and TRBJ2-3; TRBD2 is a possible D gene (5 bases). DNA for the CDR3: TGTGCCATCAGACAAGGACTGGATACAGATACGCAGTATTTT. As protein: CAIRQGLDTDTQYF.